The 28 T cell receptor beta chains below come from one sample, sequenced in a study of regulatory T cells in long-lasting Graves disease. Combining iRepertoire HTBI primers with Arm-PCR of CDR3 regions, the authors built TCR beta libraries. TCRdb re-called the multiplex PCR reads through MiXCR, storing one row per CDR3 protein. Among about 220,000 distinct CDR3 sequences listed, around 20% were seen once. Described time point: newly diagnosed GD, antithyroid drugs for less than 3 months. Scientists built the TCR library using RNA that was extracted from PBMCs. This sample also appeared in a second study, on T cells in Graves' hyperthyroidism and ophthalmopathy.

Here the sequenced sample was peripheral blood mononuclear cells (PBMCs), taken at new diagnosis, from a patient treated with antithyroid drugs. The receptors were gathered from a woman aged 25 to 39 with Graves disease.

V gene TRBV19 combines with J gene TRBJ1-1; 9 bases fit TRBD1. Losses at the gene ends were 4 bases for V and 4 bases for J; bases not matched to a gene: 7. From germline, CDR1 is LNHDA and CDR2 SQIVND (reference sequence). This CDR3 is built from 15 residues. CDR3 in amino acids: CASSTGTGTGTEAFF. CDR3 in DNA: TGTGCCAGTAGTACCGGGACAGGGACGGGCACTGAAGCTTTCTTT.

As regards this clonotype: Since a much larger clone is just one base distant, this may be a read error. The genes are TRBV3-1 and TRBJ1-1; perhaps TRBD1 as D (5 bases). CDR1 is LGHDT and CDR2 is YNNKEL in the germline V gene (reference sequence). The CDR3 totals 13 residues. The CDR3 is CASSRRQYTEVFF. The CDR3 DNA reads as TGTGCCAGCAGCCGGCGACAGTACACTGAAGTTTTCTTT.

In its sample, this clonotype was seen many times. The chain carries TRBV20-1 and TRBJ2-7; TRBD1 aligns across 10 bases. Trimming removed 4 bases from V and 5 bases from J; junction bases left unmatched: 11. Germline-derived CDR1 and CDR2 are DFQATT and SNEGSKA (reference sequence). This CDR3 has 15 residues. CDR3 nucleotide sequence: TGCAGTGCTACTACCACGGGACAGGGGAGGCACGAGCAGTACTTC. Translated, it gives CSATTTGQGRHEQYF.

In its sample, this clonotype was seen many times. V is TRBV6-2 or TRBV6-3 and J is TRBJ1-2, with D hard to call. CDR1 is MNHEY, CDR2 SVGEGT, per germline. The CDR3 runs 12 residues. V was shortened by 5 bases and J by 7 bases, with 11 bases between the two germline ends. The CDR3 sequence: CASSVTRGGYTF. DNA for the CDR3: TGTGCCAGCAGTGTTACGCGGGGTGGCTACACCTTC.

The genes are TRBV7-2 and TRBJ2-6; TRBD2 aligns across 9 bases. Germline-derived CDR1 and CDR2 are SGHTA and FQGNSA. Trimming took 4 bases from V and 0 from J; bases not matched to a gene: 7. The CDR3 is made up of 18 amino acids. CDR3 in amino acids: CASSSFGGGASGANVLTF. CDR3 in DNA: TGTGCCAGCAGCTCGTTTGGCGGGGGGGCCTCTGGGGCCAACGTCCTGACTTTC.

This clonotype was observed many times. This rearrangement joins TRBV4-1 to TRBJ2-7; D gene ambiguous. This CDR3 spans 15 amino acids. Germline V gene data show CDR1 as MGHRA and CDR2 as YSYEKL. The germline V and J ends were trimmed by 3 bases and 7 bases, with 19 bases remaining between them. The CDR3 is CASSHGIGPLGEQYF. CDR3 sequence (DNA): TGCGCCAGCAGCCATGGGATTGGCCCATTGGGGGAGCAGTACTTC.

The chain uses TRBV20-1 and TRBJ1-5; D unclear. Trimming left V 4 bases short and J 0 bases short, with 19 bases between. Germline CDR1 reads DFQATT; CDR2 reads SNEGSKA (reference sequence). The CDR3 runs to 17 residues. CDR3 in DNA: TGCAGTGCTATCAACCCTTCTAGAGGGTATAGCAATCAGCCCCAGCATTTT. Translating it yields CSAINPSRGYSNQPQHF.

This clonotype was observed at least ten times. The CDR3 sequence: CASSGGRGWNEQFF. The CDR3 DNA sequence: TGTGCCAGCAGTGGGGGACGGGGATGGAATGAGCAGTTCTTC. The genes are TRBV27 and TRBJ2-1; D may be TRBD1 or TRBD2 (5 bases each). V lost 5 bases, J lost 7 bases, and 15 bases lay in between. Germline values: CDR1 MNHEY, CDR2 SMNVEV (reference sequence). CDR3 length equals 14 residues.

The genes are TRBV13 and TRBJ2-1, with a possible D match to TRBD2 (5 bases). Between the trimmed V and J ends, which lost 3 bases and 6 bases, there was a span of 9 bases. The CDR3 totals 13 residues. Germline V gene lookup returns CDR1 PRHDT and CDR2 FYEKMQ (reference sequence). CDR3 protein: CASSFTRRNEQFF. In DNA form, the CDR3 reads TGTGCCAGCAGCTTTACTAGGCGCAATGAGCAGTTCTTC.

V gene TRBV18 combines with J gene TRBJ1-2; D is undetermined. The CDR3 extends over 13 amino acids. Germline-derived CDR1 and CDR2 are KGHSH and LQKENI. Trimming removed 3 bases at V and 8 bases at J, with 13 bases between. CDR3 protein: CASSPWDRGGYTF. CDR3 bases: TGTGCCAGCTCACCGTGGGATCGCGGGGGCTACACCTTC. The complete variable domain, with remaining parts taken from reference TRBV18 and TRBJ1-2, reads NAGVMQNPRHLVRRRGQEARLRCSPMKGHSHVYWYRQLPEEGLKFMVYLQKENIIDESGMPKERFSAEFPKEGPSILRIQQVVRGDSAAYFCASSPWDRGGYTFGSGTRLTVV.

This clonotype was found a few times. It may be a read error: a sequence one base away is much more abundant. The V call is TRBV3-1, the J call TRBJ1-2; possibly TRBD1 for D (5 bases). The CDR3 covers 15 residues. Germline V gene lookup returns CDR1 LGHDT and CDR2 YNNKEL (reference sequence). Deletions cut 4 bases from V and 0 bases from J, with 12 bases between. The CDR3 region has the DNA TGTGCCAGCAGCCCACCCGCAGGGACTAACTATGGCTACACCTTC. Its protein product is CASSPPAGTNYGYTF.

This clonotype was recorded at least ten times. J is TRBJ1-5 and V is TRBV20-1; D gene ambiguous. Germline assignment: CDR1 DFQATT and CDR2 SNEGSKA (reference sequence). The CDR3 consists of 16 residues. The V and J ends lost 1 base and 2 bases respectively, with 15 bases between them. In DNA, the CDR3 is TGCAGTGCTAGAGTTTCACCAGGCGCGGGCAATCAGCCCCAGCATTTT. Translated: CSARVSPGAGNQPQHF.

This clonotype was seen a handful of times. The CDR3: CASSQLGLPKSSYNEQFF. The DNA for the CDR3 is TGTGCCAGCAGCCAGTTGGGACTTCCTAAGAGCTCCTACAATGAGCAGTTCTTC. This chain uses TRBV3-1 with TRBJ2-1; D might be TRBD2 (6 bases). CDR1 and CDR2 (germline): LGHDT, YNNKEL (reference sequence). The CDR3 has 18 residues. V gave up 3 bases and J gave up 0 bases, with 18 bases separating them.

This clonotype was detected only a few times. The J gene is TRBJ1-6, the V gene TRBV7-9; tentatively, D is TRBD1 (6 bases). Germline V gives CDR1 SEHNR, CDR2 FQNEAQ (reference sequence). V lost 1 base and J 15 bases, leaving 22 bases between the germline ends. The CDR3 has 16 amino acids. Written as DNA, the CDR3 is TGTGCCAGCAGCTTAGAAGGTTTGCAGGGGCGTAGCGGCCTCCACTTT. This translates into CASSLEGLQGRSGLHF.

The V call is TRBV15, the J call TRBJ1-2, with D uncertain. Germline V gene sequence: CDR1 LNHNV, CDR2 YYDKDF (reference sequence). This CDR3 comprises 16 residues. The ends were cut back, 1 base at V and 5 bases at J, with 17 bases in the middle. The chain's CDR3 is CATSRGAGGARYGYTF. As DNA, the CDR3 is TGTGCCACCAGCAGAGGGGCCGGAGGCGCCCGTTATGGCTACACCTTC.

This clonotype has a count of ten or more. The J gene is TRBJ2-5, the V gene TRBV6-1; TRBD1 matches 9 bases. CDR3 length: 16 residues. Per the germline V gene, CDR1 is MNHNS and CDR2 is SASEGT. Germline trimming cut 1 base from V and 1 base from J; bases unmatched to any gene: 4. The CDR3 is CASSEGTGVIQETQYF. DNA of the CDR3: TGTGCCAGCAGTGAAGGGACAGGGGTCATCCAAGAGACCCAGTACTTC.

This clonotype was counted ten times or more. The gene calls are TRBV6-5 and TRBJ2-7; 9 positions agree with TRBD2. The V and J ends lost 0 bases and 1 base, in that order; junction bases with no gene match: 7. Germline loops: CDR1 MNHEY, CDR2 SVGAGI. This CDR3 has 17 residues. CDR3 residues: CASSYSASGAISYEQYF. The CDR3 nucleotides read TGTGCCAGCAGTTACTCGGCTAGCGGGGCAATTTCCTACGAGCAGTACTTC.

This chain joins TRBV20-1 and TRBJ1-2, with unresolved D. Per germline, CDR1 DFQATT and CDR2 SNEGSKA (reference sequence). This CDR3 contains 13 residues. The germline V and J ends were trimmed by 2 bases and 4 bases, with 11 bases remaining between them. The CDR3 region is CSARWAGTYGYTF. As DNA, the CDR3 is TGCAGTGCTAGATGGGCAGGCACCTATGGCTACACCTTC.

Written as DNA, the CDR3 is TGTGCCAGCACTCAGGAGGACATTCAGTACTTC. It is translated as CASTQEDIQYF. The chain joins TRBV28 to TRBJ2-4, with D tentatively TRBD2 (5 bases). Germline V lookup: CDR1 MDHEN, CDR2 SYDVKM. The CDR3 is 11 residues long. Trimming removed 7 bases at V and 8 bases at J, with 9 bases between.

This chain connects TRBV20-1 to TRBJ2-7, with 10 bases fitting TRBD1. Germline lookup yields CDR1 DFQATT and CDR2 SNEGSKA (reference sequence). V was pared by 7 bases and J by 5 bases, with 8 bases of the junction left unmatched. This CDR3 spans 13 amino acids. CDR3 nucleotide sequence: TGCAGTGTCGGGACAGGGGATTCTGACGAGCAGTACTTC. It codes for CSVGTGDSDEQYF.

This clonotype was seen many times. The chain couples TRBV20-1 to TRBJ2-7; either TRBD1 or TRBD2 may fit D (5 bases each). Germline V gene sequence: CDR1 DFQATT, CDR2 SNEGSKA (reference sequence). The V end was cut by 3 bases, the J end by 0 bases, with 9 bases between. CDR3 size: 13 residues. The CDR3 nucleotides are TGCAGTGCTAGTGGGGACCACTCCTACGAGCAGTACTTC. Translated: CSASGDHSYEQYF.

The chain has TRBV7-6 and TRBJ2-1, with TRBD1 identical over 8 bases. The V and J ends lost 4 bases and 6 bases, in that order; junction bases with no gene match: 5. Germline V gene sequence: CDR1 SGHVS, CDR2 FNYEAQ. The CDR3 is made up of 14 amino acids. Written as DNA, the CDR3 is TGTGCCAGCAGCTCCGCGACAGGGGTCAATGAGCAGTTCTTC. This sequence encodes CASSSATGVNEQFF.

The sample holds many counts of this clonotype. The V call is TRBV29-1, the J call TRBJ2-7, with 11 bases that match TRBD2. The CDR3 is 14 amino acids. The ends lost 3 bases at V and 4 bases at J; junction bases unmatched: 5. Germline CDR1 SQVTM, CDR2 ANQGSEA. In DNA form, the CDR3 reads TGCAGCGTTGATTTAGCGGGAGGGCGGTACGAGCAGTACTTC. Translation: CSVDLAGGRYEQYF.

This clonotype was seen many times. CDR3 protein: CASSSREAPDTQYF. CDR3 sequence (DNA): TGTGCCAGCAGCTCCCGAGAGGCCCCAGATACGCAGTATTTT. The chain combines TRBV7-9 with TRBJ2-3; D unresolved. V was clipped by 4 bases and J by 4 bases, with 12 bases between them. This CDR3 is 14 amino acids long. Germline CDR1 reads SEHNR; CDR2 reads FQNEAQ (reference sequence). Full variable domain (remainder filled in from reference TRBV7-9 and TRBJ2-3): DTGVSQNPRHKITKRGQNVTFRCDPISEHNRLYWYRQTLGQGPEFLTYFQNEAQLEKSRLLSDRFSAERPKGSFSTLEIQRTEQGDSAMYLCASSSREAPDTQYFGPGTRLTVL.

The chain is built from TRBV2 and TRBJ2-7, with 15 nucleotides matching TRBD2. Trimming at V came to 9 bases and at J to 6 bases, leaving 6 bases not matched to a gene. The CDR3 consists of 14 residues. CDR1 and CDR2 from the germline V gene are SNHLY and FYNNEI. Here the CDR3 reads CARGLAGGPVEQYF. The CDR3 nucleotides are TGTGCCAGAGGACTAGCGGGAGGGCCGGTCGAGCAGTACTTC.

In its sample, this clonotype was seen many times. The J gene is TRBJ1-2, the V gene TRBV20-1; 7 bases line up with TRBD1. The CDR3 is made up of 11 amino acids. V shed 5 bases and J 6 bases; nucleotides not matched to a gene: 3. Germline assignment: CDR1 DFQATT and CDR2 SNEGSKA (reference sequence). CDR3 residues: CSAQDRDGYTF. DNA for the CDR3: TGCAGTGCTCAAGACAGGGATGGCTACACCTTC.

The chain has TRBV28 and TRBJ1-2; D not certain. V lost 6 bases and J lost 0, with 11 bases in between. CDR3 length: 14 amino acids. The V gene's germline CDR1 is MDHEN and CDR2 SYDVKM. The CDR3 nucleotides read TGTGCCAGCAGCCCCAATGGGCCTAACTATGGCTACACCTTC. This encodes CASSPNGPNYGYTF.

A word on this clonotype: Being one base from a much bigger clone, this may be a read error. The chain joins TRBV28 to TRBJ1-1; perhaps TRBD1 as D (5 bases). This CDR3 has 15 residues. Trimming left V 2 bases short and J 4 bases short, with 14 bases between. The V gene's germline CDR1 is MDHEN and CDR2 SYDVKM. DNA for the CDR3: TGTGCCAGCAGTTTAACGAGGGCAGGGAGCACTGAAGCTTTCTTT. It specifies CASSLTRAGSTEAFF.